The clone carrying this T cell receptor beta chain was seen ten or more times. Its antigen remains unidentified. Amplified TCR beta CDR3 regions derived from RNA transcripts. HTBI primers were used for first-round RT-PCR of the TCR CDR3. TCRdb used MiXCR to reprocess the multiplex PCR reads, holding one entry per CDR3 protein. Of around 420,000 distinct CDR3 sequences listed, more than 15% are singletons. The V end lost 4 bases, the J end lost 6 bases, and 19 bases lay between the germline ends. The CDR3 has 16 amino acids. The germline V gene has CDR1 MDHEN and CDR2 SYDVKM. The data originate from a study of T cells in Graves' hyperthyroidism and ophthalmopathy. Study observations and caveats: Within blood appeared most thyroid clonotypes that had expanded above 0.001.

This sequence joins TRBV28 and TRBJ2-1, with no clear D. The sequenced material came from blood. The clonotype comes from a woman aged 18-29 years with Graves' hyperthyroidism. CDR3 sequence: CASSSSSLINFNEQFF. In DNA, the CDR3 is TGTGCCAGCAGTTCCTCCAGCCTTATTAACTTCAATGAGCAGTTCTTC.